The source of this T cell receptor beta chain is a study of human T cells and chemical hapten exposure. CDR3 size: 13 residues. Germline CDR1 and CDR2: SNHLY and FYNNEI. V lost 4 bases and J lost 7, with 10 bases in between. The sample holds many counts of this clonotype. TCRdb analysed the RACE reads with MiXCR anew, one entry per CDR3 protein. The data contain roughly 72,000 distinct CDR3 sequences, about 9.4% of them singletons. Time point indicated: patch test 1, 2 weeks after DPC sensitization. As to treatment: therapeutic diphenylcyclopropenone sensitization with weekly scalp DPC. Source: whole blood, taken in connection with sensitization to the hapten diphenylcyclopropenone (DPC). The J gene is TRBJ1-4, the V gene TRBV2; tentative D call: TRBD1 (6 bases). The source is a woman between 50 and 59 years old with alopecia areata. Some clones in this sample may be carry-over from other donors' samples. The CDR3 bases are TGTGCCAGCAGTGGACAGGAGGGTGAAAAACTGTTTTTT. It translates to CASSGQEGEKLFF.